Below are 3 T cell receptor beta chains sequenced from a single sample in a study of Graves' ophthalmopathy and Graves' hyperthyroidism. Beta-chain TCR CDR3 regions were amplified from RNA transcripts. Following a first-round RT-PCR that used HTBI primers, a second-round multiplex PCR was carried out. TCRdb itself ran the multiplex PCR reads through MiXCR, one entry per CDR3 protein. This table holds approximately 380,000 distinct CDR3 sequences, over 20% found once. The sequencing sample was made of peripheral blood. Receptors originate from a young woman with stable Graves' hyperthyroidism.

This clonotype has ten or more counts. The chain carries TRBV24-1 and TRBJ1-1; D is undetermined. With 5 bases removed from V and 3 bases from J, the gap between germline ends came to 12 bases. The CDR3 consists of 14 residues. Germline lookup yields CDR1 KGHDR and CDR2 SFDVKD. The CDR3 DNA reads as TGTGCCACCAGTGCCGGAGATGAGGACACTGAAGCTTTCTTT. This encodes CATSAGDEDTEAFF.

This clonotype has ten or more counts. CDR3 loop: CASTPPGGQETQYF. DNA of the CDR3: TGTGCCAGCACCCCGCCGGGGGGGCAAGAGACCCAGTACTTC. J is TRBJ2-5 and V is TRBV6-5, with TRBD2 matching 8 bases. The V segment lost 7 bases and the J segment 2 bases; nucleotides outside the gene matches: 6. This CDR3 contains 14 residues. CDR1 and CDR2 from the germline V gene are MNHEY and SVGAGI.

The CDR3 reads CASSYSGGASYEQYF. DNA of the CDR3: TGTGCCAGCAGTTACAGCGGGGGGGCCTCCTACGAGCAGTACTTC. J is TRBJ2-7 and V is TRBV6-5; 10 nucleotides match TRBD2. Germline CDR1 MNHEY, CDR2 SVGAGI. This CDR3 has 15 residues. Trimming removed 2 bases from V and 0 bases from J; junction bases left unmatched: 1.